What follows describes a single TCR beta chain. The data were taken from a study of human T cells and chemical hapten exposure. The time point was: pre-sensitization, week 0. Treatment meaning: therapeutic diphenylcyclopropenone sensitization with weekly scalp DPC. MiXCR, applied by TCRdb to the RACE reads, yields one record per CDR3 protein. In the table there are approximately 400,000 distinct CDR3 sequences, less than 6.5% of which are singletons. Trimming stripped 5 bases from V and 1 base from J, with 12 bases between. There are 14 residues in the CDR3. The germline gives CDR1 GTSNPN, CDR2 SVGIG (reference sequence).

The sample in question was whole blood, obtained in connection with sensitization to the hapten diphenylcyclopropenone (DPC). This clonotype originated in a woman in her 50s with alopecia areata. Some clones in this sample may be carry-over from other donors' samples. The chain links TRBV30 to TRBJ1-5; D is unresolved. CDR3: CAWGHALSNQPQHF. DNA of the CDR3: TGTGCCTGGGGCCACGCGCTGAGCAATCAGCCCCAGCATTTT.